Below are 25 T cell receptor beta chains sequenced from a single sample in a study of beta chain features in type 1 diabetes. The sequenced template was cDNA made from the entire isolated RNA. Method: immunoSEQ multiplex PCR; TCRdb's copy keeps in-frame clones and lacks some. The repertoire holds some 270,000 clones, with around 7.8% as singletons. Sequencing was carried out using central memory CD4+ T cells from blood. These receptors were obtained from a woman aged 18 to 35 in good health.

The chain employs TRBV11-2 and TRBJ2-1, with 9 nucleotides matching TRBD1. Germline loops: CDR1 SGHAT, CDR2 FQNNGV. V was pared by 5 bases and J by 1 base, with 3 bases of the junction left unmatched. CDR3 length: 15 amino acids. The CDR3 region is CASSTGTGSYNEQFF. The DNA of the CDR3 is TGTGCCAGCAGCACCGGGACAGGGTCCTACAATGAGCAGTTCTTC.

This chain joins TRBV6-5 and TRBJ2-7; D gene unclear. Trimming cost V 2 bases and J 3 bases, with 14 bases left between them. CDR3 size: 15 residues. Germline-derived CDR1 and CDR2 are MNHEY and SVGAGI. The CDR3 loop reads CASSYGHSTYYEQYV. The CDR3 coding sequence is TGTGCCAGCAGTTACGGTCACAGCACCTACTACGAGCAGTACGTC.

The V and J genes are TRBV7-3 and TRBJ2-5; D is unresolved. V gave up 2 bases and J gave up 5 bases, with 9 bases separating them. In germline, CDR1 is SGHTA, CDR2 FQGTGA. The CDR3 is 13 amino acids. Here the CDR3 reads CASSLRSQETQYF. The DNA for the CDR3 is TGTGCCAGCAGCTTACGGTCCCAGGAGACCCAGTACTTC.

This rearrangement joins TRBV18 to TRBJ1-2, with 9 nucleotides matching TRBD1. Trimming took 3 bases from V and 5 from J; bases not matched to a gene: 7. CDR1 is KGHSH and CDR2 is LQKENI in the germline V gene. This CDR3 region has 15 residues. In DNA, the CDR3 is TGTGCCAGCTCACCCCTGGGACAGGGTCCTTATGGCTACACCTTC. Protein: CASSPLGQGPYGYTF.

V is TRBV7-9 and J is TRBJ2-1, with D uncertain. This CDR3 comprises 11 residues. V was clipped by 1 base and J by 10 bases, with 5 bases between them. Per the germline V gene, CDR1 is SEHNR and CDR2 is FQNEAQ (reference sequence). The CDR3 DNA is TGTGCCAGCAGCTTAGGAGTGGAGCAGTTCTTC. This gives the protein CASSLGVEQFF. The full variable domain, rest sourced from reference TRBV7-9 and TRBJ2-1, is DTGVSQNPRHKITKRGQNVTFRCDPISEHNRLYWYRQTLGQGPEFLTYFQNEAQLEKSRLLSDRFSAERPKGSFSTLEIQRTEQGDSAMYLCASSLGVEQFFGPGTRLTVL.

The chain combines TRBV28 with TRBJ1-1, with TRBD1 matching over 8 bases. V lost 6 bases, J lost 4 bases, and 7 bases stayed unmatched. Germline-derived CDR1 and CDR2 are MDHEN and SYDVKM. The CDR3 totals 14 residues. The CDR3 region has the DNA TGTGCCAGCAGGGACAGGGTCGGGATCACTGAAGCTTTCTTT. This sequence encodes CASRDRVGITEAFF.

The V and J genes are TRBV7-3 and TRBJ2-3; 8 bases map to TRBD2. Germline loops: CDR1 SGHTA, CDR2 FQGTGA. V shed 6 bases and J 1 base; nucleotides not matched to a gene: 6. The CDR3 contains 15 residues. CDR3 sequence: CASRSAGGRTDTQYF. In nucleotides, the CDR3 is TGTGCCAGCAGATCCGCGGGAGGCCGCACAGATACGCAGTATTTT.

V gene TRBV11-3 combines with J gene TRBJ2-5; perhaps D is TRBD1 or TRBD2 (5 bases each). The CDR3 is 15 amino acids. V gave up 7 bases and J gave up 3 bases, with 18 bases separating them. Germline lookup yields CDR1 SGHNT and CDR2 YENEEA. The CDR3 DNA reads TGTGCCAGCATATTAATACCCGGGGCCGAAGAGACCCAGTACTTC. Amino acid sequence: CASILIPGAEETQYF. The whole variable domain, remainder taken from reference TRBV11-3 and TRBJ2-5, is EAGVVQSPRYKIIEKKQPVAFWCNPISGHNTLYWYLQNLGQGPELLIRYENEEAVDDSQLPKDRFSAERLKGVDSTLKIQPAELGDSAVYLCASILIPGAEETQYFGPGTRLLVL.

The chain links TRBV15 to TRBJ1-1; tentative D call: TRBD1 (5 bases). Germline V gene data show CDR1 as LNHNV and CDR2 as YYDKDF (reference sequence). There are 15 residues in the CDR3. V dropped 5 bases and J dropped 10 bases, with 23 bases sitting between them. CDR3 nucleotide sequence: TGTGCCACCAGCCCCCTTAAGGTGCCTACTGGGGGAGCTTTCTTT. Translated: CATSPLKVPTGGAFF.

The V gene is TRBV4-2, the J gene TRBJ1-2, with D hard to call. CDR1 is LGHNA and CDR2 is YNFKEQ in the germline V gene. Trimming pared 1 base from V and 8 bases from J, leaving 20 bases between. The CDR3 is 16 residues long. The CDR3 loop reads CASSQGIGSTHEGYTF. CDR3 nucleotide sequence: TGTGCCAGCAGCCAAGGGATCGGCAGTACTCACGAGGGCTACACCTTC.

This clone was seen more than once but under ten times. The gene calls are TRBV10-3 and TRBJ2-7; either TRBD1 or TRBD2 may supply D (5 bases each). This CDR3 spans 15 amino acids. Deletions cut 6 bases from V and 1 base from J, with 16 bases between. Germline V CDR1 and CDR2: ENHRY, SYGVKD. In DNA form, the CDR3 reads TGTGCCATCAGCTCAGCCGGGACCCAGTCCTACGAGCAGTACTTC. Residues: CAISSAGTQSYEQYF.

This clone turned up a few times. The chain employs TRBV6-5 and TRBJ2-1; TRBD1 or TRBD2 may be the D gene (5 bases each). The V gene lost 6 bases and the J gene lost 4 bases, with 10 bases spanning the gap. Germline V gives CDR1 MNHEY, CDR2 SVGAGI. This CDR3 contains 13 residues. This CDR3 reads CASRGDGYNEQFF. The CDR3 DNA sequence: TGTGCCAGCAGGGGGGACGGTTACAATGAGCAGTTCTTC.

This clone has only a few counts. The rearrangement links TRBV19 to TRBJ1-5, with D hard to call. Trimming took 5 bases from V and 0 from J, leaving 8 bases between them. Germline V gives CDR1 LNHDA, CDR2 SQIVND (reference sequence). The CDR3 contains 14 residues. The CDR3 region is CASSFIHSNQPQHF. The CDR3 DNA is TGTGCCAGTAGTTTTATACATAGCAATCAGCCCCAGCATTTT. Combining the CDR3 with reference TRBV19 and TRBJ1-5 gives the whole variable domain DGGITQSPKYLFRKEGQNVTLSCEQNLNHDAMYWYRQDPGQGLRLIYYSQIVNDFQKGDIAEGYSVSREKKESFPLTVTSAQKNPTAFYLCASSFIHSNQPQHFGDGTRLSIL.

The chain carries TRBV25-1 and TRBJ1-5; no clear D. Trimming stripped 6 bases from V and 0 bases from J, with 9 bases between. CDR1 and CDR2 from the germline V gene are MGHDK and SYGVNS. This CDR3 contains 14 residues. CDR3 coding DNA: TGTGCCAGCAGGTCGGTAAGTAGCAATCAGCCCCAGCATTTT. It yields the protein CASRSVSSNQPQHF.

This clone has a handful of counts. In DNA form, the CDR3 reads TGTGCCAGCAAAGGGCTCAACTACAATGAGCAGTTCTTC. Protein sequence: CASKGLNYNEQFF. V usage is TRBV7-9 and J usage is TRBJ2-1; D gene uncertain. The germline V and J ends were trimmed by 7 bases and 3 bases, with 10 bases remaining between them. CDR1 SEHNR and CDR2 FQNEAQ come from the germline V gene (reference sequence). CDR3 length equals 13 residues.

This chain joins TRBV18 and TRBJ2-5, with D possibly matching TRBD1 (5 bases). The germline V and J ends were trimmed by 0 bases and 1 base, with 6 bases remaining between them. The V gene's germline CDR1 is KGHSH and CDR2 LQKENI. The CDR3 length is 14 residues. CDR3 loop: CASSPPDIQETQYF. In DNA, the CDR3 is TGTGCCAGCTCACCACCGGACATCCAAGAGACCCAGTACTTC.

This clone showed up just a few times. The chain has TRBV10-2 and TRBJ2-2; D not certain. V lost 0 bases and J 1 base, leaving 0 bases between the germline ends. This CDR3 is built from 13 residues. Germline V gene sequence: CDR1 WSHSY, CDR2 SAAADI. CDR3 region: CASSESNTGELFF. DNA of the CDR3: TGCGCCAGCAGTGAGTCGAACACCGGGGAGCTGTTTTTT.

The chain has TRBV27 and TRBJ2-5; D gene ambiguous. The CDR3 has 12 amino acids. Trimming left V 4 bases short and J 9 bases short, with 12 bases between. Germline V lookup: CDR1 MNHEY, CDR2 SMNVEV (reference sequence). The CDR3 loop reads CASSSPLGAQYF. The DNA of the CDR3 is TGTGCCAGCAGTTCTCCCCTCGGAGCCCAGTACTTC.

In its sample, this clone was seen many times. This chain links TRBV18 with TRBJ1-1; TRBD1 matches at 7 bases. Germline CDR1 KGHSH, CDR2 LQKENI. The CDR3 is 18 amino acids. V shed 6 bases, J shed 1 base, and the junction held 17 bases outside the gene matches. CDR3 coding DNA: TGTGCCAGCTCGTCGCGACAGGGTCTTTCTCCCGAGAACACTGAAGCTTTCTTT. It encodes CASSSRQGLSPENTEAFF.

The rearrangement uses TRBV9 and TRBJ1-4; perhaps TRBD1 as D (5 bases). The CDR3 is made up of 14 amino acids. V lost 0 bases to trimming and J lost 9 bases, with 12 bases between them. Germline CDR1 SGDLS, CDR2 YYNGEE. DNA of the CDR3: TGTGCCAGCAGCGTAGATGGACAACGAAAAAAACTGTTTTTT. Translated: CASSVDGQRKKLFF. Complete variable domain (other parts from reference TRBV9 and TRBJ1-4): DSGVTQTPKHLITATGQRVTLRCSPRSGDLSVYWYQQSLDQGLQFLIQYYNGEERAKGNILERFSAQQFPDLHSELNLSSLELGDSALYFCASSVDGQRKKLFFGSGTQLSVL.

The rearrangement uses TRBV6-5 and TRBJ2-6, with 7 bases lining up with TRBD1. The CDR3 is 15 residues long. Per the germline V gene, CDR1 is MNHEY and CDR2 is SVGAGI. The V gene end was trimmed by 5 bases and the J gene end by 2 bases; junction bases not matched to a gene: 3. CDR3 residues: CASSLGTAGANVLTF. In DNA form, the CDR3 reads TGTGCCAGCAGTCTAGGGACAGCTGGGGCCAACGTCCTGACTTTC.

The chain carries TRBV28 and TRBJ2-1; tentatively, D is TRBD2 (6 bases). The germline CDR1 and CDR2 sequences are MDHEN and SYDVKM. V was cut by 4 bases and J by 7 bases, with 14 bases left in between. The CDR3 extends over 14 amino acids. CDR3 protein: CASSYNGRGNEQFF. The CDR3 DNA is TGTGCCAGCAGTTACAACGGGAGAGGGAATGAGCAGTTCTTC.

This chain links TRBV28 with TRBJ1-4; unclear D gene. Per germline, CDR1 MDHEN and CDR2 SYDVKM. Trimming cost V 7 bases and J 6 bases, with 12 bases left between them. The CDR3 has 13 amino acids. The CDR3 nucleotides read TGTGCCAGCACTAATTCGGTGGATGAAAAACTGTTTTTT. Translated: CASTNSVDEKLFF.

This clone came up a few times. The chain combines TRBV7-2 with TRBJ2-1; tentatively, D is TRBD1 (6 bases). The CDR3 spans 17 residues. The germline V and J ends were trimmed by 5 bases and 4 bases, with 21 bases remaining between them. Germline V CDR1 and CDR2: SGHTA, FQGNSA. The CDR3 DNA is TGTGCCAGCAGCCCCCGCGTTGAAGGGGGTTGGTACAATGAGCAGTTCTTC. This gives the protein CASSPRVEGGWYNEQFF.

This clone was counted many times. V is TRBV10-3 and J is TRBJ2-7, with D hard to call. This CDR3 is built from 11 residues. The germline V and J ends were trimmed by 5 bases and 0 bases, with 2 bases remaining between them. The germline V gene has CDR1 ENHRY and CDR2 SYGVKD. CDR3 protein: CAISNSYEQYF. CDR3 coding DNA: TGTGCCATCAGTAACTCCTACGAGCAGTACTTC.